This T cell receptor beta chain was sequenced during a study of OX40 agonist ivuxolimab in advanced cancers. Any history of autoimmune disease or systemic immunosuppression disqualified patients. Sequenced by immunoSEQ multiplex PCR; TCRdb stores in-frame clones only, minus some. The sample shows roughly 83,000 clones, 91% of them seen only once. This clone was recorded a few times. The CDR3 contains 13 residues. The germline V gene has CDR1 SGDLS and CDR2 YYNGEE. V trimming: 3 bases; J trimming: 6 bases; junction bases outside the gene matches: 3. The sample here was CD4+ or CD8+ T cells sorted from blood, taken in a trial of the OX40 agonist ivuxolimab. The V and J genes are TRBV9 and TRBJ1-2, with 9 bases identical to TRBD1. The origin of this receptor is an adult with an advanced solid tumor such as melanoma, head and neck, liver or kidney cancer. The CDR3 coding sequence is TGTGCCAGCAGCGCTTGGACAGGGGATGGCTACACCTTC. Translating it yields CASSAWTGDGYTF.